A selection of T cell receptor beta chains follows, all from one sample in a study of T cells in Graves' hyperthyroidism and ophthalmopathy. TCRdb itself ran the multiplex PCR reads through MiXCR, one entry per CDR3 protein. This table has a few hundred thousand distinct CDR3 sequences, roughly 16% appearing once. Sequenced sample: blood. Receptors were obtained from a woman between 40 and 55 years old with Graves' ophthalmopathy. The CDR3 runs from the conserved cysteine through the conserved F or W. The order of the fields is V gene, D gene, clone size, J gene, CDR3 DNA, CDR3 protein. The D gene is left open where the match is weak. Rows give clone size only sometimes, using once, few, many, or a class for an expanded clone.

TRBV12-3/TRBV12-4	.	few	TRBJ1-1	TGTGCCAGCAGTTTACACCATGAAGCCACTGAAGCTTTCTTT	CASSLHHEATEAFF
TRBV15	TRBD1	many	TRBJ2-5	TGTGCCACCGGACCGCGACAGGGAGAGACCCAGTACTTC	CATGPRQGETQYF
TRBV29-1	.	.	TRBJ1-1	TGCAGCGTTACTTCCGGGGGGCCGAACACTGAAGCTTTCTTT	CSVTSGGPNTEAFF
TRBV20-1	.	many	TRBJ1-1	TGCAGTGCCACCTTAACGGGAACTACTGAAGCTTTCTTT	CSATLTGTTEAFF
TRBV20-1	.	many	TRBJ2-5	TGCAGTGCTAGAGATAGCGGGGACAGAAGAGAGACCCAGTACTTC	CSARDSGDRRETQYF
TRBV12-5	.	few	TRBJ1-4	TGTGCTAGTGGTTTGCCCCTGCAGGGGATCGGACTGTTTTTT	CASGLPLQGIGLFF
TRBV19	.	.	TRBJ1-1	TGTGCCAGTACAGGGTGGGGGAACACTGAAGCTTTCTTT	CASTGWGNTEAFF
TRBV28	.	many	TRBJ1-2	TGTGCCAGCATCAGAGGGGACCTTAACTATGGCTACACCTTC	CASIRGDLNYGYTF
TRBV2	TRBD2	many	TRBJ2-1	TGTGCCAGCAGGGGACTAGCGGAATACAATGAGCAGTTCTTC	CASRGLAEYNEQFF
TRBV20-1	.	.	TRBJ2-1	TGCAGTGCTAGGGGGGGTACTAGTATCGATGAGCAGTTCTTC	CSARGGTSIDEQFF